This TCR beta chain was found in a study of blood T cells in healthy people across ages. Study summary: The template switching approach captured approximately one barcoded beta molecule for every two T cells. Study-wide points: Shifts in expanded clonotypes may have been confounded by donor CMV status, which was unknown. Roughly linearly, TCR beta diversity per million T cells fell as age increased. Strong correlation existed between TCR beta diversity and naive T cell percentage.

Per germline, CDR1 MNHEY and CDR2 SVGAGI. V lost 7 bases and J lost 7; bases outside the gene matches: 7. The CDR3 runs 13 residues. Details on this clonotype: Its antigen is unknown.

PCR was performed a second time for about 7 to 12 cycles using a sample-barcoded 5' primer and a J-beta primer mix. A single record per CDR3 protein comes from TCRdb applying MiXCR to the 5' RACE reads. The sample includes 650,000 or so distinct CDR3 sequences, 40% to 65% of them seen just once. The clonotype originates from a woman of 80 years or more in good health. What was sequenced was blood. This sequence joins TRBV6-5 and TRBJ2-1, with TRBD2 matching over 7 bases. The CDR3 is CASIEWGGNEQFF. The DNA for the CDR3 is TGTGCCAGCATAGAGTGGGGGGGGAATGAGCAGTTCTTC.